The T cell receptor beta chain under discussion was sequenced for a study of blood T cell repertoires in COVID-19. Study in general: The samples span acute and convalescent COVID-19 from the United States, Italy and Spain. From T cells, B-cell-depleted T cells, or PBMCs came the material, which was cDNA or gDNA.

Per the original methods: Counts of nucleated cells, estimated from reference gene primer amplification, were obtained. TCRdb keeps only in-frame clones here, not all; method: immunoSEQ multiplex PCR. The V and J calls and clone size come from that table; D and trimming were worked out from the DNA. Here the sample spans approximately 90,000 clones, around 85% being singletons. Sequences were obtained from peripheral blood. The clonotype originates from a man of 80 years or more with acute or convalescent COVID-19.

This chain's CDR3 is CASSTDRGLYNEQFF. The CDR3 nucleotides read TGTGCCAGCTCAACGGACAGGGGGCTTTACAATGAGCAGTTCTTC. This chain uses TRBV18 with TRBJ2-1, with TRBD1 matching 11 bases. The V segment lost 5 bases and the J segment 4 bases; nucleotides outside the gene matches: 4. Germline V gene sequence: CDR1 KGHSH, CDR2 LQKENI. CDR3 length: 15 residues.